These T cell receptor beta chains were read from a single sample in a study of blood T cell repertoires in COVID-19. Profiling relied on immunoSEQ multiplex PCR, and the TCRdb table lists in-frame clones only, not all of them. This table holds about 160,000 clones, approximately 88% found once. Sequencing was carried out using peripheral blood. Receptors originate from an older woman who had recovered from COVID-19. Each CDR3 is given with its conserved first and last residue. D genes are given only for firm matches. Clone size is not always given. Where it is, it says once, few, many or a class for expanded clones.

TRBV5-4,TRBD1,.,TRBJ2-7,TGTGCCAGCAGCCCCACCGGGACAGGGGGTGACGAGCAGTACTTC,CASSPTGTGGDEQYF
TRBV6-5,.,many,TRBJ2-2,TGTGCCAGCAGACCTACGGGGTGGTCCGGGGAGCTGTTTTTT,CASRPTGWSGELFF
TRBV12-3/TRBV12-4,.,.,TRBJ2-2,TGTGCCAGCACTAAGAGGAACACCGGGGAGCTGTTTTTT,CASTKRNTGELFF
TRBV7-9,.,.,TRBJ2-7,TGTGCCAGCAGCTTAGCGGGGGGGGCACCGATTTCCTACGAGCAGTACTTC,CASSLAGGAPISYEQYF
TRBV7-7,TRBD2,.,TRBJ2-1,TGTGCCAGCAGCCCCCGGGCTAGCGGGGGGAATGAGCAGTTCTTC,CASSPRASGGNEQFF
TRBV5-5,TRBD2,.,TRBJ2-7,TGTGCCAGCAGCTTGGAGGAGGGGGGACTAGCGGGGCGCGAGCAGTACTTC,CASSLEEGGLAGREQYF
TRBV5-4,.,once,TRBJ2-1,TGTGCCAGCAGCTCCTCCCGAGGGGACTGGCCAAACAATGAGCAGTTCTTC,CASSSSRGDWPNNEQFF
TRBV11-2,.,.,TRBJ1-6,TGTGCCAGCAGCTTAAATACAGCGGGAGGTAATTCACCCCTCCACTTT,CASSLNTAGGNSPLHF
TRBV7-9,.,.,TRBJ1-6,TGTGCCAGCAGCCCCGCGGAAAACTATAATTCACCCCTCCACTTT,CASSPAENYNSPLHF
TRBV11-2,.,.,TRBJ2-3,TGTGCCAGCAGCGACGGATCAGGGGTAGATACGCAGTATTTT,CASSDGSGVDTQYF
TRBV7-8,TRBD2,.,TRBJ2-7,TGTGCCAGCAGTATAGCCCGGGACTACTACGAGCAGTACTTC,CASSIARDYYEQYF
TRBV24-1,.,.,TRBJ2-5,TGTGCCACCAGTGATCTGGGAGGAGAGACCCAGTACTTC,CATSDLGGETQYF
TRBV4-1,.,.,TRBJ1-5,TGCGCCAGCAGCCAACCCGGTGAGAATCAGCCCCAGCATTTT,CASSQPGENQPQHF
TRBV19,TRBD2,.,TRBJ2-5,TGTGCCAGTACCGAGCGGGGGCCAAAGGAGACCCAGTACTTC,CASTERGPKETQYF
TRBV5-1,TRBD2,.,TRBJ2-5,TGCGCCAGCAGCTTGGATACTAGCGGGGGGGCGCGGACCCAGTACTTC,CASSLDTSGGARTQYF
TRBV24-1,.,.,TRBJ1-4,TGTGCCACCAGTGACCAAGAGGGTGAAAAACTGTTTTTT,CATSDQEGEKLFF
TRBV3-1/TRBV3-2,TRBD2,.,TRBJ2-5,TGTGCCAGCAGCCAAGTAAGCGGGGGTCAAGAGACCCAGTACTTC,CASSQVSGGQETQYF
TRBV3-1/TRBV3-2,.,.,TRBJ2-3,TGTGCCAGCAGCCGAACATTAGCGGCTAGCACAGATACGCAGTATTTT,CASSRTLAASTDTQYF
TRBV28,.,.,TRBJ1-5,TGTGCCAGCAGTTTTTCGGGACAGCCCCAGCATTTT,CASSFSGQPQHF
TRBV7-2,TRBD2,.,TRBJ2-3,TGTGCCAGCAGGCTAGCGGGGGGAACAGATACGCAGTATTTT,CASRLAGGTDTQYF
TRBV28,TRBD1,.,TRBJ1-4,TGTGCCAGCAGCTCATGGGGACAGTGGCAAACCCAAGAAAAACTGTTTTTT,CASSSWGQWQTQEKLFF
TRBV27,.,.,TRBJ2-2,TGTGCCAGCAGTCCAGGACAGCCCCTGCGGACCGGGGAGCTGTTTTTT,CASSPGQPLRTGELFF
TRBV7-9,.,.,TRBJ1-4,TGTGCCAGCAGCCTCGGGGATGGAGAAAAACTGTTTTTT,CASSLGDGEKLFF
TRBV5-1,.,.,TRBJ2-5,TGCGCCAGCAGCCCTGGAGGGGTGGGGAGGGAGACCCAGTACTTC,CASSPGGVGRETQYF
TRBV7-9,.,.,TRBJ1-2,TGTGCCAGCAGCTACCTAGTGACAGGCTATGGCTACACCTTC,CASSYLVTGYGYTF
TRBV7-9,TRBD2,.,TRBJ2-2,TGTGCCAGCAGCTTTAATAGCGGGGGCACCGGGGAGCTGTTTTTT,CASSFNSGGTGELFF
TRBV29-1,TRBD2,.,TRBJ2-1,TGCAGCGTGGGGGGACTAGCGGGGCTATATGAGCAGTTCTTC,CSVGGLAGLYEQFF
TRBV3-1/TRBV3-2,.,.,TRBJ2-3,TGTGCCAGCAGCCCAGGAAGCACAGATACGCAGTATTTT,CASSPGSTDTQYF
TRBV3-1/TRBV3-2,.,.,TRBJ1-1,TGTGCCAGCAGCCATGGAGGCGCGAGTAAGACTGAAGCTTTCTTT,CASSHGGASKTEAFF
TRBV7-9,.,.,TRBJ1-1,TGTGCCAGCTGTGGCCAGGCGAACACTGAAGCTTTCTTT,CASCGQANTEAFF
TRBV24-1,.,.,TRBJ2-7,TGTGCCACCAGCGCTAATGGACAGAACTCCTACGAGCAGTACTTC,CATSANGQNSYEQYF
TRBV24-1,TRBD1,.,TRBJ1-5,TGTGCCACCAGTGGTCCGACAGGGTCGCCCTCTGAGCCCCAGCATTTT,CATSGPTGSPSEPQHF
TRBV7-8,.,few,TRBJ2-7,TGTGCCAGCAGCGCCTATGGGGGCCGATACGAGCAGTACTTC,CASSAYGGRYEQYF
TRBV28,TRBD1,.,TRBJ1-4,TGTGCCAGCAGTTTAACGCGGACAGGGTTGTTTCAAAAACTGTTTTTT,CASSLTRTGLFQKLFF
TRBV5-8,.,.,TRBJ2-2,TGTGCCAGCAGCTTGGTTGGGGGCCGAGGGCCGAACACCGGGGAGCTGTTTTTT,CASSLVGGRGPNTGELFF
TRBV10-1,.,.,TRBJ2-1,TGCGCCAGCAGTGTGCAGGGGCAATCCTACAATGAGCAGTTCTTC,CASSVQGQSYNEQFF
TRBV27,.,.,TRBJ2-5,TGTGCCAGCCGTAGACAAGAGACCCAGTACTTC,CASRRQETQYF
TRBV9,.,.,TRBJ1-2,TGTGCCAGCAGCGTAAGGGGAAACTATGGCTACACCTTC,CASSVRGNYGYTF
TRBV19,.,.,TRBJ1-2,TGTGCCAGTGAGGGAGGCCCGATCGATGGCTACACCTTC,CASEGGPIDGYTF
TRBV5-1,.,.,TRBJ2-5,TGCGCCAGCAGCCCGACGTACAGAAAAGAGACCCAGTACTTC,CASSPTYRKETQYF
TRBV18,.,few,TRBJ1-1,TGTGCCAGCTCACCACCCAGACAGAGGAACACTGAAGCTTTCTTT,CASSPPRQRNTEAFF
TRBV5-1,.,.,TRBJ2-2,TGCGCCAGCAGCTGGGGCACAGCCGTCACCGGGGAGCTGTTTTTT,CASSWGTAVTGELFF
TRBV24-1,.,medium-sized,TRBJ1-2,TGTGCCACCAGTGGATCCAGGCGTAACTATGGCTACACCTTC,CATSGSRRNYGYTF
TRBV7-9,.,.,TRBJ2-3,TGTGCCAGCAGCTTAGCTTCCGGGTCAGGGAGGGATACGCAGTATTTT,CASSLASGSGRDTQYF
TRBV30,.,.,TRBJ1-5,TGTGCCTGGAGTGTTTCCAGGAATCAGCCCCAGCATTTT,CAWSVSRNQPQHF
TRBV14,.,.,TRBJ2-5,TGTGCCAGCAGCCAGGGACTGTACCAAGAGACCCAGTACTTC,CASSQGLYQETQYF
TRBV11-2,TRBD1,.,TRBJ1-2,TGTGCCAGCAGCTTAGAGCGCAGGGGGAACTATGGCTACACCTTC,CASSLERRGNYGYTF
TRBV5-1,TRBD1,.,TRBJ2-5,TGCGCCAGCAGCTTGTCTTTAGGGGGCCGTGGGGAGACCCAGTACTTC,CASSLSLGGRGETQYF
TRBV10-1,TRBD1,.,TRBJ2-3,TGCGCCAGCAGTGAAGGGACAGGGGGCACAGATACGCAGTATTTT,CASSEGTGGTDTQYF